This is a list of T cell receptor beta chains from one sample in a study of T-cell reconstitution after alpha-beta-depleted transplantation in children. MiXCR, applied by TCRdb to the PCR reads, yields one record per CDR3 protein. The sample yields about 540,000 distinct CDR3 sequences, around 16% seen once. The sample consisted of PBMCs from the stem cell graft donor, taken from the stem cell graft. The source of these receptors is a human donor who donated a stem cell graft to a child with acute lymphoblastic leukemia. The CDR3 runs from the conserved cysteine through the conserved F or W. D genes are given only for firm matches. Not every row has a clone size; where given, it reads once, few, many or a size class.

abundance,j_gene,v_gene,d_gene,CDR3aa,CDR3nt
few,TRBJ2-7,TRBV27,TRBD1,CASSSLLTGTYEQYF,TGTGCCAGCAGTTCCCTCCTGACAGGGACCTACGAGCAGTACTTC
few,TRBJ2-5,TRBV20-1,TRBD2,CSASWATSGTKYQETQYF,TGCAGTGCTAGTTGGGCGACTAGCGGGACTAAGTACCAAGAGACCCAGTACTTC
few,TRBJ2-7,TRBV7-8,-,CASSHHLAEHYEQYF,TGTGCCAGCAGCCACCATCTTGCCGAGCACTACGAGCAGTACTTC
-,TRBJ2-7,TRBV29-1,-,CSVEGSSGPSGEQYF,TGCAGCGTTGAAGGGTCCAGCGGGCCTTCCGGCGAGCAGTACTTC
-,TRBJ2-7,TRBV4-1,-,CASSQARTYEQYF,TGCGCCAGCAGCCAAGCCCGAACCTACGAGCAGTACTTC
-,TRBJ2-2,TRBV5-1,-,CASSLVGSVGELFF,TGCGCCAGCAGCTTGGTAGGGAGCGTCGGGGAGCTGTTTTTT
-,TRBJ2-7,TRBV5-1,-,CASSLRGAGAYEQYF,TGCGCCAGCAGCTTGCGGGGGGCCGGAGCCTACGAGCAGTACTTC
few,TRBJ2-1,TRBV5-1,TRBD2,CASSSVGTSGSNEQFF,TGCGCCAGCAGCTCCGTGGGGACTAGCGGGAGTAATGAGCAGTTCTTC
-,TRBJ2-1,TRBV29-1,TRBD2,CSVVLGGRASNEQFF,TGCAGCGTTGTCTTAGGCGGGAGGGCTTCCAATGAGCAGTTCTTC
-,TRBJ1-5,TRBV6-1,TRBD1,CASSEGRVVRQGGWPQHF,TGTGCCAGCAGTGAAGGCAGGGTTGTCAGGCAGGGGGGATGGCCCCAGCATTTT
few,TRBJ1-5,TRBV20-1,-,CSKNRAGQPQHF,TGCAGTAAGAACAGGGCGGGTCAGCCCCAGCATTTT
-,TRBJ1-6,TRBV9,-,CASSVGSSPLHF,TGTGCCAGCAGCGTCGGGAGCTCACCCCTCCACTTT
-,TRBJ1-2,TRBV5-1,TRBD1,CASSPMGTVLNYGYTF,TGCGCCAGCAGCCCAATGGGGACAGTCCTTAACTATGGCTACACCTTC
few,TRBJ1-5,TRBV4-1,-,CASSQKGRGEGQPQHF,TGCGCCAGCAGCCAAAAGGGACGTGGGGAAGGTCAGCCCCAGCATTTT
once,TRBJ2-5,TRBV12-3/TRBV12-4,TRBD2,CASSLIPAGGETQYF,TGTGCCAGCAGTTTAATCCCAGCGGGAGGTGAGACCCAGTACTTC
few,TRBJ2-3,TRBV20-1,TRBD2,CSAAGDMADTQYF,TGCAGTGCCGCGGGAGACATGGCAGATACGCAGTATTTT
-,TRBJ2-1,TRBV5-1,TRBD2,CASSSGTSGSSEQFF,TGCGCCAGCAGCTCCGGGACTAGCGGGAGTTCTGAGCAGTTCTTC
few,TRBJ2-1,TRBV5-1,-,CASPPGYSYNEQFF,TGCGCCAGCCCCCCGGGGTACTCCTACAATGAGCAGTTCTTC
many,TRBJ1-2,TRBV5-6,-,CASSLVGGYTF,TGTGCCAGCAGTTTAGTCGGGGGCTACACCTTC
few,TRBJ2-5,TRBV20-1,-,CSAGGTARETQYF,TGCAGTGCCGGAGGGACAGCAAGGGAGACCCAGTACTTC
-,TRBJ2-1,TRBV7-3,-,CASSLRSGTYNEQFF,TGTGCCAGCAGCTTAAGAAGCGGAACCTACAATGAGCAGTTCTTC
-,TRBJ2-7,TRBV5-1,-,CASSPDWKSYEQYF,TGCGCCAGCAGCCCGGATTGGAAGAGCTACGAGCAGTACTTC
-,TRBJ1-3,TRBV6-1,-,CASRGLSGNTIYF,TGTGCCAGCAGGGGGCTTTCTGGAAACACCATATATTTT
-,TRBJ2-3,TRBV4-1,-,CASSQVGTYTDTQYF,TGCGCCAGCAGCCAAGTGGGGACGTACACAGATACGCAGTATTTT
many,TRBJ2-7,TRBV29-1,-,CSVEGVGEQYF,TGCAGCGTTGAAGGCGTCGGAGAGCAGTACTTC
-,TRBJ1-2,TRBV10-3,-,CAIRGEGDSYGYTF,TGTGCCATCAGGGGGGAAGGGGATTCCTATGGCTACACCTTC
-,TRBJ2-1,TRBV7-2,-,CASSWGYNKQFF,TGTGCCAGCAGTTGGGGGTACAATAAGCAGTTCTTC
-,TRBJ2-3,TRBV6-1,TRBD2,CASSERLAGGVGTDTQYF,TGTGCCAGCAGTGAGCGCCTAGCGGGAGGGGTCGGAACAGATACGCAGTATTTT
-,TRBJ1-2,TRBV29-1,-,CSVDPGGGTGYTF,TGCAGCGTTGACCCTGGGGGGGGGACGGGCTACACCTTC
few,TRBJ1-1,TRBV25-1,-,CASRFVEDTEAFF,TGTGCCAGCAGATTCGTTGAGGACACTGAAGCTTTCTTT
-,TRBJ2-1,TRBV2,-,CASSRRRDLGKRSYNEQFF,TGTGCCAGCAGTAGACGACGGGACCTCGGGAAAAGGTCCTACAATGAGCAGTTCTTC
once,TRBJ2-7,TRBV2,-,CASSVGQGWYEQYF,TGTGCCAGCAGTGTGGGCCAGGGGTGGTACGAGCAGTACTTC
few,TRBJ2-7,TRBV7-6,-,CASSLSQDAYEQYF,TGTGCCAGCAGCTTATCGCAGGACGCCTACGAGCAGTACTTC
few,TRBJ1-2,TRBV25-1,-,CASSEPGSYGYTF,TGTGCCAGCAGTGAACCGGGTAGCTATGGCTACACCTTC
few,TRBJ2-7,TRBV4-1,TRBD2,CASSQEWREGRYEQYF,TGCGCCAGCAGCCAAGAGTGGCGGGAGGGCCGTTACGAGCAGTACTTC
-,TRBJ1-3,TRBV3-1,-,CASSQNADTIYF,TGTGCCAGCAGCCAAAACGCGGACACCATATATTTT
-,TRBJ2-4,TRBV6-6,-,CASSPGSKNIQYF,TGTGCCAGCAGTCCAGGGAGCAAAAACATTCAGTACTTC
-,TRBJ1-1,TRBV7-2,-,CASSNVGFPTFF,TGTGCCAGCAGTAACGTGGGGTTTCCCACTTTCTTT
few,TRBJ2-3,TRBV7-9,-,CASSWASGTDTQYF,TGTGCCAGCAGCTGGGCTAGCGGCACAGATACGCAGTATTTT
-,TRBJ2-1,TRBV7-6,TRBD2,CASSFSSTSGRVDEQFF,TGTGCCAGCAGCTTCTCATCGACTAGCGGGAGGGTGGATGAGCAGTTCTTC
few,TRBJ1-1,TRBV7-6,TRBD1,CASSPGTGGVEAFF,TGTGCCAGCAGCCCCGGGACAGGCGGGGTCGAAGCTTTCTTT
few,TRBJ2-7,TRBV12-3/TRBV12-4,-,CASSPEFHRGHEQYF,TGTGCCAGCAGTCCGGAATTTCACCGCGGCCACGAGCAGTACTTC
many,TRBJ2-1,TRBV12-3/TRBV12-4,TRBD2,CASSEMGLAGVLGEQFF,TGTGCCAGCAGTGAGATGGGACTAGCGGGAGTCTTGGGTGAGCAGTTCTTC
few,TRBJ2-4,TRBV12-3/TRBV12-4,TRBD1,CASSLDRDAKNIQYF,TGTGCCAGCAGTCTTGACAGGGACGCCAAAAACATTCAGTACTTC
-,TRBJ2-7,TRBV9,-,CASSVSPYGASYEQYF,TGTGCCAGCAGCGTCAGCCCCTACGGGGCGTCCTACGAGCAGTACTTC
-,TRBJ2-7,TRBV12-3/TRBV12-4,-,CASSFLGNGYEQYF,TGTGCCAGCAGTTTTCTGGGGAATGGCTACGAGCAGTACTTC
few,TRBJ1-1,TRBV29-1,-,CSVDEGWGTEAFF,TGCAGCGTTGACGAGGGTTGGGGAACTGAAGCTTTCTTT
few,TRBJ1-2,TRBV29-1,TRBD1,CSVESRGWPYGYTF,TGCAGCGTTGAATCCAGGGGGTGGCCCTATGGCTACACCTTC
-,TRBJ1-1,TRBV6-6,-,CASSYSISTEAFF,TGTGCCAGCAGTTACTCGATTTCCACTGAAGCTTTCTTT
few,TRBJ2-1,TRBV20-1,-,CSARGPSVTYNEQFF,TGCAGTGCTAGGGGGCCTAGCGTAACCTACAATGAGCAGTTCTTC
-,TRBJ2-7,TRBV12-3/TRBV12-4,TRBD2,CASSVGLAGVSSYEQYF,TGTGCCAGCAGTGTGGGACTAGCGGGAGTAAGCTCCTACGAGCAGTACTTC
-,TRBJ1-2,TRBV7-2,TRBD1,CASSADRGQGYTF,TGTGCCAGCAGCGCGGACAGGGGGCAGGGCTACACCTTC
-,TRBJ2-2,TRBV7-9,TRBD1,CASSLPGQVVTGELFF,TGTGCCAGCAGTCTACCGGGACAGGTCGTTACCGGGGAGCTGTTTTTT
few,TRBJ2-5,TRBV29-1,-,CSVPWGAHETQYF,TGCAGCGTCCCTTGGGGGGCACACGAGACCCAGTACTTC
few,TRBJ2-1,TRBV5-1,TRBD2,CASRRLAGGSHNEQFF,TGCGCCAGCAGGAGACTAGCGGGAGGATCCCACAATGAGCAGTTCTTC
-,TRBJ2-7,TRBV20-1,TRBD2,CSASSDSGRYEQYF,TGCAGTGCTAGCTCTGATAGCGGGAGATACGAGCAGTACTTC
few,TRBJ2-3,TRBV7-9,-,CASSLTGTPNTGDTQYF,TGTGCCAGCAGCTTAACCGGGACACCGAATACGGGAGATACGCAGTATTTT
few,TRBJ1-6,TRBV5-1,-,CASSPTDSFAKTLHF,TGCGCCAGCAGCCCGACAGACAGCTTCGCCAAGACCCTCCACTTT
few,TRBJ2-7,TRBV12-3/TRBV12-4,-,CASSFWGAGGEQYF,TGTGCCAGCAGTTTTTGGGGGGCAGGGGGAGAGCAGTACTTC
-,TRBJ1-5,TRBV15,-,CATSIGRGSQPQHF,TGTGCCACCAGCATTGGTCGGGGTAGTCAGCCCCAGCATTTT